One sample yielded the 7 T cell receptor beta chains listed below, sequenced in a study of blood T cell repertoires in COVID-19. The method was immunoSEQ multiplex PCR; TCRdb's version includes in-frame clones alone and lacks a portion of them. The sample yields 60,000 to 75,000 clones, around nine tenths seen once. The sample was peripheral blood. The receptor set was obtained from a woman in her fifties or sixties with COVID-19, enrolled during active disease.

In its sample, this clone was seen once. This chain uses TRBV28 with TRBJ2-3, with D unclear. V was pared by 5 bases and J by 1 base, with 13 bases between. Germline assignment: CDR1 MDHEN and CDR2 SYDVKM. The CDR3 has 15 amino acids. The CDR3 sequence: CASSPARSGTDTQYF. The CDR3 DNA sequence: TGTGCCAGCAGTCCCGCTCGTTCGGGCACAGATACGCAGTATTTT.

V usage is TRBV6-5 and J usage is TRBJ2-5, with 7 bases lining up with TRBD1. Germline trimming cut 8 bases from V and 7 bases from J; bases unmatched to any gene: 7. In germline, CDR1 is MNHEY, CDR2 SVGAGI. The CDR3 runs to 12 residues. This CDR3 is CASHTGAGTQYF. Here the CDR3 DNA reads TGTGCCAGCCATACAGGGGCAGGGACCCAGTACTTC.

The chain combines TRBV28 with TRBJ2-5; 10 bases line up with TRBD1. Germline-derived CDR1 and CDR2 are MDHEN and SYDVKM. The CDR3 totals 15 residues. The V segment lost 2 bases and the J segment 2 bases; nucleotides outside the gene matches: 2. This chain's CDR3 is CASSLDRGLQETQYF. DNA of the CDR3: TGTGCCAGCAGTTTAGACAGGGGGCTACAAGAGACCCAGTACTTC.

The chain uses TRBV7-8 and TRBJ1-2; 7 bases align to TRBD1. There are 15 residues in the CDR3. With 7 bases clipped from V and 3 bases from J, the junction kept 11 bases outside the gene matches. The germline V gene has CDR1 SGHVS and CDR2 FQNEAQ. The CDR3 bases are TGTGCCAGCACCCGAGCAGGGGGAGTTGACTATGGCTACACCTTC. It encodes CASTRAGGVDYGYTF.

This sequence joins TRBV5-1 and TRBJ2-6, with D tentatively TRBD2 (5 bases). In germline, CDR1 is SGHRS, CDR2 YFSETQ. This CDR3 is built from 16 residues. Trimming left V 1 base short and J 1 base short, with 9 bases between. CDR3 in amino acids: CASSLKRASGANVLTF. For the CDR3, the DNA is TGCGCCAGCAGCTTGAAGAGGGCGTCTGGGGCCAACGTCCTGACTTTC.

The chain uses TRBV21-1 and TRBJ2-5; TRBD2, the table's D call, was not compared with the DNA. TRBV21-1 is annotated as a pseudogene. This CDR3 comprises 17 residues. The CDR3 DNA is TGTGCCAGCAGCTCCTGGGGTGCTAGAACGGAGGAAGAGACCCAGTACTTC. As protein: CASSSWGARTEEETQYF.

J is TRBJ2-6 and V is TRBV7-3; 10 bases agree with TRBD1. The CDR3 extends over 19 amino acids. Germline values: CDR1 SGHTA, CDR2 FQGTGA. J gave up 4 bases and V 5 bases, and 14 bases lay outside the gene matches. CDR3 loop: CASSPGTGDIYPGANVLTF. The CDR3 region has the DNA TGTGCCAGCAGCCCCGGGACAGGGGATATTTATCCCGGGGCCAACGTCCTGACTTTC.